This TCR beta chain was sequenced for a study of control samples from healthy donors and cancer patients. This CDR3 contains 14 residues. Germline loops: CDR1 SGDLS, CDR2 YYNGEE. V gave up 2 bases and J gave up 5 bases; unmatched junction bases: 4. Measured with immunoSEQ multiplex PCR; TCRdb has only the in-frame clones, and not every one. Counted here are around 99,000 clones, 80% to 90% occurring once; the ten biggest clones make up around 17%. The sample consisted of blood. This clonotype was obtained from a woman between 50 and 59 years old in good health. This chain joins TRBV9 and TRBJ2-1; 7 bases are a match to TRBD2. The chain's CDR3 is CASSVSGVNNEQFF. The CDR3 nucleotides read TGTGCCAGCAGCGTGAGCGGGGTCAACAATGAGCAGTTCTTC.